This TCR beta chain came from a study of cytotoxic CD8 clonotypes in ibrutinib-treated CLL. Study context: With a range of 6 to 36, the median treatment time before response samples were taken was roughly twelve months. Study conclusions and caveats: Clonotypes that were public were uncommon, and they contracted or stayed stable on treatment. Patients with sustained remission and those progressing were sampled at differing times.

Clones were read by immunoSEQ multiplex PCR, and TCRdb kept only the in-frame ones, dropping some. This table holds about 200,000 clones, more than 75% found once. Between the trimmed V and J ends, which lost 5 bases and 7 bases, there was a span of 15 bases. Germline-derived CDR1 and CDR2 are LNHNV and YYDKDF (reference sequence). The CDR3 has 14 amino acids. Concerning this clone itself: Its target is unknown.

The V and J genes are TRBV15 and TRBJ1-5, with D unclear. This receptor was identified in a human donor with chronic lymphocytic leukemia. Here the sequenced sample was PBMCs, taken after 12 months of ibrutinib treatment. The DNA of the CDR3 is TGTGCCACCAGCTCCCCGGCCGGCGGGCAGCCCCAGCATTTT. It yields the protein CATSSPAGGQPQHF.